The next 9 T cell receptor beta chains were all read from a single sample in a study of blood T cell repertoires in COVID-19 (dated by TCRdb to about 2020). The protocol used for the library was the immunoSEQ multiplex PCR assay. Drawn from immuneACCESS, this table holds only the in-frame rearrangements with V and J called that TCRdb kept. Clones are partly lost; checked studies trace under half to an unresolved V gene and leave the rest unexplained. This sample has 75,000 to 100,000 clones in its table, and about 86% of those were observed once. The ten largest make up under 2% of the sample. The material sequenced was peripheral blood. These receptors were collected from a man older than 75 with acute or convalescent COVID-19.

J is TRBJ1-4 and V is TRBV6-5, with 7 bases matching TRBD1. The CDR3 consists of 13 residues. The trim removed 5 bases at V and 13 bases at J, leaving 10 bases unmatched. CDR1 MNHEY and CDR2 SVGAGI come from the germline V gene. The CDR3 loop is CASSPTTGRILFF. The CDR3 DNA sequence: TGTGCCAGCAGTCCAACGACAGGGAGGATACTGTTTTTT.

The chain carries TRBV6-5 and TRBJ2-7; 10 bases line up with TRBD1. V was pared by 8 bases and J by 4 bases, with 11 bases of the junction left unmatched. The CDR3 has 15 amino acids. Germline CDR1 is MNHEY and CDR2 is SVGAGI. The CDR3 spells CASQNSGDRGYEQYF. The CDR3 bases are TGTGCCAGCCAAAATTCCGGGGACAGGGGATACGAGCAGTACTTC.

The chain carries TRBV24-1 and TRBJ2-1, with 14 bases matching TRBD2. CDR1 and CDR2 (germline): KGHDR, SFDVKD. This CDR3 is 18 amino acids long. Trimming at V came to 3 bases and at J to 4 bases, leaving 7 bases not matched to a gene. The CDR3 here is CATSDKGLAGGAYNEQFF. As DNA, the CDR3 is TGTGCCACCAGTGATAAAGGACTAGCGGGAGGTGCGTACAATGAGCAGTTCTTC.

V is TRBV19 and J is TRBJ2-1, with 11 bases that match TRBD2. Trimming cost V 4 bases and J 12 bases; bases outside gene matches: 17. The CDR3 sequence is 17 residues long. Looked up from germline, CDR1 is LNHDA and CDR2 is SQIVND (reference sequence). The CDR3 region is CASSKTRLAGRPVTQFF. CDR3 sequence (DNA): TGTGCCAGTAGTAAGACACGACTAGCGGGACGCCCAGTGACGCAGTTCTTC.

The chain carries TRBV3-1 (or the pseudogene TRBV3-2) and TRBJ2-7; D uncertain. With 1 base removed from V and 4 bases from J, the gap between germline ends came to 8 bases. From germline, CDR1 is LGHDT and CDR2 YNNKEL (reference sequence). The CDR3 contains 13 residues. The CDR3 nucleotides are TGTGCCAGCAGCCAAGCAGGTACATACGAGCAGTACTTC. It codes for CASSQAGTYEQYF.

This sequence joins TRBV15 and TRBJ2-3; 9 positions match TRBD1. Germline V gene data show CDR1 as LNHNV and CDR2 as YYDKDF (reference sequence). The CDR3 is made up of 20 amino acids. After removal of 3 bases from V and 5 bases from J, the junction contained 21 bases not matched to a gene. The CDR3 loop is CATSSQTKPYRQGEKDTQYF. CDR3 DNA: TGTGCCACCAGCAGCCAGACCAAACCCTACAGACAGGGGGAGAAAGATACGCAGTATTTT.

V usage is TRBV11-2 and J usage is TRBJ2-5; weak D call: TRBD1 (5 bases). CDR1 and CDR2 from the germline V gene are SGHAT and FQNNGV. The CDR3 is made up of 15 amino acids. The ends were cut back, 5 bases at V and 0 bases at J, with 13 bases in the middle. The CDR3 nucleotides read TGTGCCAGCAGCCCAAGACAGATAAACCAAGAGACCCAGTACTTC. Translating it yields CASSPRQINQETQYF.

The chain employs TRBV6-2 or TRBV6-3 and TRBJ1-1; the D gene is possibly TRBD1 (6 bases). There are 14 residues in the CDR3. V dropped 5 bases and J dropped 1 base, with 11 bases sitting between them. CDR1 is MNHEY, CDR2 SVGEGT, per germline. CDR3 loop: CASSASQGNTEAFF. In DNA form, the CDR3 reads TGTGCCAGCAGTGCCTCACAGGGGAACACTGAAGCTTTCTTT.

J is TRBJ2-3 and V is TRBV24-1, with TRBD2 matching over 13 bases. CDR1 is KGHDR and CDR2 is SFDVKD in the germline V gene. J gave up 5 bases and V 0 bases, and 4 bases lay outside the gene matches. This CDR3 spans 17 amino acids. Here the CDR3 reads CATSDLTSGRAEDTQYF. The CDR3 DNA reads TGTGCCACCAGTGATTTGACTAGCGGGAGGGCCGAAGATACGCAGTATTTT.